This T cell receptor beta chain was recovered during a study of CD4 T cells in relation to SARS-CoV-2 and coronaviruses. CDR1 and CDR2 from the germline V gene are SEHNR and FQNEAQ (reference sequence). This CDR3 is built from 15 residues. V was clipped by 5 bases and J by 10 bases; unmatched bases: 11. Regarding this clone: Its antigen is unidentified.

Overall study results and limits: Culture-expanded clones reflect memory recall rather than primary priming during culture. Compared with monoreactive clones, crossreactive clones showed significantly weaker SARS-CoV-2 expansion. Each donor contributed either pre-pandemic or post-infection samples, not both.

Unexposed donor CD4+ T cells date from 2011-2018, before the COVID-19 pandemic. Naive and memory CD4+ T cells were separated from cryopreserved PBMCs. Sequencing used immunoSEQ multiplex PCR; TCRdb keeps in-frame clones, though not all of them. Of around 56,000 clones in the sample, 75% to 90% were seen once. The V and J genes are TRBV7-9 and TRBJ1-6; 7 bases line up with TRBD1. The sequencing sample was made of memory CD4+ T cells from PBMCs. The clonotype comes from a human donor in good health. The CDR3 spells CASSQGTVLGSPLHF. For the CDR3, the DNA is TGTGCCAGCAGCCAAGGGACAGTTCTAGGCTCACCCCTCCACTTT.